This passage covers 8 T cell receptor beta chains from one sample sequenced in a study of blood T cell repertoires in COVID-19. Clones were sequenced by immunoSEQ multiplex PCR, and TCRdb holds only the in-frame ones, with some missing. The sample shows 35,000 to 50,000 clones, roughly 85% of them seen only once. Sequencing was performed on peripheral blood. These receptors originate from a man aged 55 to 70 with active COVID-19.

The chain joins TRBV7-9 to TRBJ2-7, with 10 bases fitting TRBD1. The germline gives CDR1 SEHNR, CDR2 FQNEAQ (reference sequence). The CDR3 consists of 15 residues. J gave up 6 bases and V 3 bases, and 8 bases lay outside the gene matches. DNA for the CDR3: TGTGCCAGCAGCTTTGGACAGGGGGGAGGTTCCGAGCAGTACTTC. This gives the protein CASSFGQGGGSEQYF.

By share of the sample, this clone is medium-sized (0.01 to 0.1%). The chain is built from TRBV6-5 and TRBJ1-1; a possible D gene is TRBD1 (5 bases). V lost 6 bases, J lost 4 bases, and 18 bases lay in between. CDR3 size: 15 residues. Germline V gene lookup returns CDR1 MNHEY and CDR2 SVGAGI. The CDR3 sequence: CASRSDWGVVTEAFF. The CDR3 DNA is TGTGCCAGCAGGAGTGATTGGGGGGTTGTCACTGAAGCTTTCTTT.

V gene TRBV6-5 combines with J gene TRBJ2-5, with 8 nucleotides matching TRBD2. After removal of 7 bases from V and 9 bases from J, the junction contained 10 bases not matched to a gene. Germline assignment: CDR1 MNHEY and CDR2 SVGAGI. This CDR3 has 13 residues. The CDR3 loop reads CASMRTSSSSQYF. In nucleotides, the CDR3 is TGTGCCAGCATGAGGACTAGCTCTTCGTCCCAGTACTTC.

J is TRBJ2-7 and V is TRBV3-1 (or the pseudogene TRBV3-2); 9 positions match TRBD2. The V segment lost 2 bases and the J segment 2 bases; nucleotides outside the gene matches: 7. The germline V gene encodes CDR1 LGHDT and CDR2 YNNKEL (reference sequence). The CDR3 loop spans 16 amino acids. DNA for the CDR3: TGTGCCAGCAGCCAAAAATTAGCGGGAGTGGCCTACGAGCAGTACTTC. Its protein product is CASSQKLAGVAYEQYF.

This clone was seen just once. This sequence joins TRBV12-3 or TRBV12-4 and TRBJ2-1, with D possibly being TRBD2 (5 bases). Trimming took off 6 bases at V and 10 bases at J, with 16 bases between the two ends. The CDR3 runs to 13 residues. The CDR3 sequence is CASSPKAAAEQFF. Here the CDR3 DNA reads TGTGCCAGCAGCCCAAAGGCAGCGGCCGAGCAGTTCTTC.

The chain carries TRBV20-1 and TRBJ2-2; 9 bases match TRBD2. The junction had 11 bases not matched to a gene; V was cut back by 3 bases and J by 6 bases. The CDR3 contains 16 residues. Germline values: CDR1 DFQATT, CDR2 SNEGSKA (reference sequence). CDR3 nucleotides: TGCAGTGCTAGTGATTTCGCGGGAGGGCCTGCCGGGGAGCTGTTTTTT. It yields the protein CSASDFAGGPAGELFF.

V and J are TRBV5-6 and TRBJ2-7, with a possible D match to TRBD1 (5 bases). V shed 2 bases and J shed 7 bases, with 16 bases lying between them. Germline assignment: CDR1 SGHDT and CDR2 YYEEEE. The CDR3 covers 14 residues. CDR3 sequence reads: CASSLKSGSGEQYF. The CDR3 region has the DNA TGTGCCAGCAGCTTAAAGTCAGGGTCAGGGGAGCAGTACTTC.

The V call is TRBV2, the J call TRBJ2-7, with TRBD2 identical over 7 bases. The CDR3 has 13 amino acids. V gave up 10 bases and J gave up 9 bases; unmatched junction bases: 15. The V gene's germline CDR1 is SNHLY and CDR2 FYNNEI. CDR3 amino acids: CATQGQAGSPQYF. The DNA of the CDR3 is TGTGCCACCCAAGGACAAGCGGGATCCCCGCAGTACTTC.